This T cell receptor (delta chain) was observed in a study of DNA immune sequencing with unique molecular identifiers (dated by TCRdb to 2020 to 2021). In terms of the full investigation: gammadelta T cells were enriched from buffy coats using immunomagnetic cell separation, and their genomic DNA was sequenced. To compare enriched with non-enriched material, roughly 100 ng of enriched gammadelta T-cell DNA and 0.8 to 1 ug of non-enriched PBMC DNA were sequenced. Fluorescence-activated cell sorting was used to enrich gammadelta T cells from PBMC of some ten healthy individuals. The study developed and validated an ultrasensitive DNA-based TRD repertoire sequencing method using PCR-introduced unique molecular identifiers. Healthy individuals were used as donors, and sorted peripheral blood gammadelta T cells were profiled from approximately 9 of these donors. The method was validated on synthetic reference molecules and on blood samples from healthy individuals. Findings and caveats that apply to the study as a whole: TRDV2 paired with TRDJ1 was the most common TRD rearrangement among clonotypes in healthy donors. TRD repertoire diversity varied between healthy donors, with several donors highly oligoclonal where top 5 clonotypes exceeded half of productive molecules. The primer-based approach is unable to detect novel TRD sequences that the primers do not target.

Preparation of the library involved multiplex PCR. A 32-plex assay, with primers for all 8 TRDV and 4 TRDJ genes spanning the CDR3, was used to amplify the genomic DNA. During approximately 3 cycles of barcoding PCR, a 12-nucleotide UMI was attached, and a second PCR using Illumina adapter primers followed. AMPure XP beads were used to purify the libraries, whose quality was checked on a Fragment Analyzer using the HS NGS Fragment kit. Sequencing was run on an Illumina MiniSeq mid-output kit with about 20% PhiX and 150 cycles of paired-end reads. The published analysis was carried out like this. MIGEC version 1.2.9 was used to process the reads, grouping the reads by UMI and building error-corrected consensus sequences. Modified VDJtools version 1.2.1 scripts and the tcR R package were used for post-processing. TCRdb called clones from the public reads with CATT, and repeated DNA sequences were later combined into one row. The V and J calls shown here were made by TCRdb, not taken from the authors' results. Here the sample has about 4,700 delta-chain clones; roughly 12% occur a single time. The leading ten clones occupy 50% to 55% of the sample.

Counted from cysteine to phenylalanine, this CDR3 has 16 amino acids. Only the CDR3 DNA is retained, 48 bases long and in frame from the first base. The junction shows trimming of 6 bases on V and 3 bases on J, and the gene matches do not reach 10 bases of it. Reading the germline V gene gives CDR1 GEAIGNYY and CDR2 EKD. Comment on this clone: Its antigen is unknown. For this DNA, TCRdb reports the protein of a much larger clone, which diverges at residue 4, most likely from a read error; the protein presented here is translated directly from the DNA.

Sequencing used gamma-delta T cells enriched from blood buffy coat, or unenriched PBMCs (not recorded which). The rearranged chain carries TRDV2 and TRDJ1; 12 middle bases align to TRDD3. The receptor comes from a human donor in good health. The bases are TGTGCCTGTCACAAGCTGGGGGATACGCAGGCCGATAAACTCATCTTT. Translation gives CACHKLGDTQADKLIF.